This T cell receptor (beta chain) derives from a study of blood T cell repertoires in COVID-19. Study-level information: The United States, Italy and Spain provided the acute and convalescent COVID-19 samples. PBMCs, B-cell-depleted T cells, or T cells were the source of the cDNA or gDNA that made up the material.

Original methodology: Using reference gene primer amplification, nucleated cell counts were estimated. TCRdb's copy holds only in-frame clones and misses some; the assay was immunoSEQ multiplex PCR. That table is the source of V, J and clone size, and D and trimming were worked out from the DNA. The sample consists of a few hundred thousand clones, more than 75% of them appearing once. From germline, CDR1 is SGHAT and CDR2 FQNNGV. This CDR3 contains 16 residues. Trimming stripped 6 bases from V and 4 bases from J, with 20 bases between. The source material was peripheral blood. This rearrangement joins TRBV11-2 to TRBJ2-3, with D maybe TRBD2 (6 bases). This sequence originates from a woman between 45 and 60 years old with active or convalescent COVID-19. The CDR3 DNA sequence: TGTGCCAGCAGTCGAGGGACGGGAGCAATCGCAGATACGCAGTATTTT. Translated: CASSRGTGAIADTQYF. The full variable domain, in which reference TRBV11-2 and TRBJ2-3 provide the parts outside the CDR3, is EAGVAQSPRYKIIEKRQSVAFWCNPISGHATLYWYQQILGQGPKLLIQFQNNGVVDDSQLPKDRFSAERLKGVDSTLKIQPAKLEDSAVYLCASSRGTGAIADTQYFGPGTRLTVL.